The entry below gives a single T cell receptor (beta chain) sequence along with its context. This clonotype appeared many times. There is no known antigen for this receptor. No much larger clonotype is one base removed from it; base qualities were not supplied. Library preparation used 5' RACE. Sequencing instrument: Illumina HiSeq 2000. Template switching added a universal primer binding site, and the final cDNA carried a unique molecular identifier that allowed TCR cDNA molecules to be counted accurately. Specific primers in the conserved constant-segment region were used to synthesize first-strand cDNA for the TCR alpha and beta chains. Each cDNA library was double barcoded, with a SMART-Mk sample barcode plus Illumina barcodes, to control for contamination. TruSeq adapter sequences along with Illumina sample barcodes were introduced in two successive PCR steps. The Illumina HiSeq platform was used with custom primers to sequence TCR alpha and beta cDNA libraries. As for the authors' bioinformatics: Unique molecular identifiers were extracted from raw reads with MiGEC, and CDR3 positions were determined with MiXCR. For each individual, recombination models were inferred using an EM algorithm with the repgenHMM and IGoR tools. Shared clonotypes were analyzed with the tcR package in R, and sharing was normalized by the product of cloneset sizes. To study raw recombination free of thymic and clonal selection effects, out-of-frame nonproductive sequences were analyzed. Using fastp at Q25 and MiXCR, TCRdb reprocessed the public reads and kept productive beta chains. Every entry covers one CDR3 protein and lists the most common genes and DNA from its rows. These V and J calls rely on TCRdb rather than the paper's analysis. Across this sample there are about 520,000 distinct CDR3 sequences, with roughly 21% seen only once. The ten most abundant clones make up about 0.99% of the sample.

V and J are truncated by 3 bases and 8 bases respectively, leaving an intervening sequence of 7 bases. The cysteine opens and the phenylalanine closes a CDR3 of 12 amino acids. Just CDR3 DNA is preserved here, 36 bases in frame from base 1. The CDR1 and CDR2 encoded by the germline V gene (reference sequence) are SEHNR and FQNEAQ. This record comes from a study of identical twins (dated by TCRdb to 2016 to 2017). Regarding the study in general: TCR alpha and beta repertoires from monozygotic twins, unrelated adults of various ages and cord blood were deep-sequenced to test whether fetal clonotypes persist. Replicate twin experiments were performed at different times using different library preparation protocols to rule out contamination. What the work shows at the level of the full study, not this receptor alone: The excess sharing between twins in beta out-of-frame sequences was weaker because fewer shared sequences reduced the signal-to-noise ratio. Because the same donors could not be followed over many years, conclusions were based on cross-sectional statistical analysis. Recombination models systematically underestimated out-of-frame TCR alpha sharing in monozygotic twins but agreed with sharing between unrelated individuals. Zero-insertion analyses could be partly confounded by invariant T cells such as MAIT and iNKT, although diverse VJ usage argued against such confounding for most clonotypes. Out-of-frame TCR alpha sequences shared between twins showed an excess of low generation-probability sequences compared with coincidental sharing between unrelated individuals. Fewer insertions were carried by abundant cord blood beta clonotypes; a weaker similar trend was observed in young adult naive repertoires, while no such trend was observed in memory repertoires.

Every donor was a healthy Caucasian. Three pairs of female monozygotic twins, all aged 18 to 29 years, made up the twin cohort. Positive isolation kits from Invitrogen were used to isolate the CD4+ and CD8+ T cell populations. The sample was also reused in another study, on T cells expressing NK-cell markers. From that second study: TCR beta-chain repertoires were profiled in sorted CD3+CD56+NKG2C+, CD3+CD56+NKG2C- and CD3+CD56-NKG2C+ T-cell subsets from several donors. Seven of the eight sequenced donors were HCMV-seropositive and one was HCMV-seronegative. In several experiments an anti-gammadeltaTCR antibody was added to restrict sorting to alphabetaTCR-expressing T cells. For several donors, the dominant CD3+CD56+NKG2C+ clonotypes were among the top 10 CD8+ clonotypes and accounted for roughly 1.0-8% of CD8+ T cells. Those dominant clonotypes were again the most abundant among CD3+CD56-NKG2C+ cells in several donors, at about 28.3-65%. It remained unclear whether the expanded NKG2C-expressing T cell clones were specific for HCMV antigens. Randomly selected healthy volunteers, three men and five women, were used as the eight sequenced donors. HCMV serostatus was determined by detecting HCMV-specific IgG in serum with a commercial ELISA kit. MIGEC was used to demultiplex reads and group the reads by UMI, and MiTCR was used to assemble and quantify clonotypes. To exclude erroneous sequences, any TCR cDNA sequence not supported by at least two reads was discarded. The tcR package was used for downstream repertoire analysis, and clonotypes were matched between fractions using CDR3 nucleotide sequence together with V segment. VDJmatch was used to annotate antigen specificity against VDJdb, with one amino acid substitution in CDR3 permitted.

The chain employs TRBV7-9 and TRBJ2-2; no D segment can be confidently identified. Sequencing was done on a sample of CD4+ T cells sorted from blood. The sequence derives from a woman aged 18-35 years in good health. The base sequence is TGTGCCAGCAGCTTCTCCCTAGGGGAGCTGTTTTTT. Its product reads: CASSFSLGELFF.